Here is one TCR beta chain with its context. Its specificity is not known. The CDR3 extends over 14 amino acids. The V and J ends lost 0 bases and 4 bases, in that order; junction bases with no gene match: 2. Germline V gene lookup returns CDR1 SQVTM and CDR2 ANQGSEA. This sample was included in a study of T-cell reconstitution after alpha-beta-depleted transplantation in children. General study points: At one year after transplant, newly produced T cells mostly accounted for T-cell counts and diversity. Reportedly, roughly two months post-transplant, alpha-beta T cells arose from several hundred expanded graft clones. There were some patients whose high TCRbeta diversity at day 60 came from surviving recipient T cells and thymic progenitors.

Unique molecular identifiers were used in preparing the TCRbeta library. In TCRdb, the PCR reads were re-called with MiXCR into one record per CDR3 protein. In the table there are some 310,000 distinct CDR3 sequences, roughly 21% of which are singletons. This chain joins TRBV29-1 and TRBJ2-7; TRBD1 matches 11 bases. Sequenced here: PBMCs, mostly from graft donor cells, sampled 180 days after TCRalphabeta/CD19-depleted stem cell transplant. The clonotype originates from a male patient younger than 18 who had a stem cell transplant for acute lymphoblastic leukemia, so the T cells may come from the graft donor. The CDR3 nucleotides are TGCAGCGTTGAAGAGGGGACAGGGGGTTACGAGCAGTACTTC. This codes for CSVEEGTGGYEQYF.